This is a list of T cell receptor beta chains from one sample in a study of response to subunit inactivated influenza vaccine. MiXCR, applied by TCRdb to the RT-PCR reads, yields one record per CDR3 protein. The sample has about 530,000 distinct CDR3 sequences, over 10% seen once; the top ten hold over 10%. The sequences come from PBMCs from blood, collected roughly 45 days after vaccination. These receptors came from a man aged 45-65 years who received an inactivated influenza vaccine. CDR3s include the opening cysteine and the closing phenylalanine or tryptophan. The D gene is left open where the match is weak. Part of the rows lack a size; the others show once, few, many or a class for expanded clones.

NA,TRBJ2-1,NA,TRBV25-1,TGTGCCAGCAGTGTTGGACAGAGGAAATACAATGAGCAGTTCTTC,CASSVGQRKYNEQFF
NA,TRBJ2-7,NA,TRBV10-1,TGCGCCAGCAGTGAGTCGGTAGGCTCCCACGAGCAGTACTTC,CASSESVGSHEQYF
NA,TRBJ2-4,NA,TRBV7-9,TGTGCCAGCAGCTTAGCGCCCAGGGGAGCCAAAAACATTCAGTACTTC,CASSLAPRGAKNIQYF
NA,TRBJ2-6,NA,TRBV5-1,TGCGCCAGCAGCTTTGGGCGTTCTGGGGCCAACGTCCTGACTTTC,CASSFGRSGANVLTF
NA,TRBJ2-2,NA,TRBV20-1,TGCAGTGCTAGAGACCGACAGGGAGGATGGGTCGGGGAGCTGTTTTTT,CSARDRQGGWVGELFF
NA,TRBJ2-5,many,TRBV5-5,TGTGCCAGCAGCTTGGGCGTGTGGGGGCGCGAGACCCAGTACTTC,CASSLGVWGRETQYF
NA,TRBJ2-1,NA,TRBV7-2,TGTGCCAGCAGCTTGTACGGGGGCCAGTACAATGAGCAGTTCTTC,CASSLYGGQYNEQFF
NA,TRBJ2-1,NA,TRBV4-3,TGCGCCAGCAGCCAGGGGTCAGAGAGATACAAAGAGCAGTTCTTC,CASSQGSERYKEQFF
NA,TRBJ2-5,NA,TRBV20-1,TGCAGTGCTAGAGATCTGACCCAGTACTTC,CSARDLTQYF
NA,TRBJ1-2,NA,TRBV6-1,TGTGCCAGCACCCCTAACCGGGAGATATATGGCTACACCTTC,CASTPNREIYGYTF
TRBD2,TRBJ2-7,NA,TRBV20-1,TGCAGTGCCCCGGCTAGCGGGGAAAATACAAGGGAGCAGTACTTC,CSAPASGENTREQYF
NA,TRBJ2-1,NA,TRBV4-3,TGCGCCAGCAGCCAGTCCACCCCGACAGAGCAGTTCTTC,CASSQSTPTEQFF
NA,TRBJ1-1,NA,TRBV14,TGTGCCAGCAGCCAGCAACAGGGACCCCAAGCTTTCTTT,CASSQQQGPQAFF
NA,TRBJ1-2,few,TRBV6-5,TGTGCCAGCAGTTACTCGAACTCAGGGGATGGCTACACCTTC,CASSYSNSGDGYTF
NA,TRBJ1-5,few,TRBV10-3,TGTGCCATCAGTGAGTCCGGGAGCAATCAGCCCCAGCATTTT,CAISESGSNQPQHF
TRBD2,TRBJ2-1,many,TRBV20-1,TGCAGTGCTAGCGGACTAGCGGGAGGAGATGAGCAGTTCTTC,CSASGLAGGDEQFF
NA,TRBJ2-3,many,TRBV12-3/TRBV12-4,TGTGCCAGCAATTCCGGGCTCCACACAGATACGCAGTATTTT,CASNSGLHTDTQYF
NA,TRBJ1-3,many,TRBV11-2,TGTGCCAGCAGCTTAGGGGCAGGGACTGGAAACACCATATATTTT,CASSLGAGTGNTIYF
NA,TRBJ2-5,NA,TRBV11-3,TGTGCCAGCAGCTTAGACCCCCCAGACAGGGGAGGGGAGACCCAGTACTTC,CASSLDPPDRGGETQYF
NA,TRBJ2-7,many,TRBV6-2/TRBV6-3,TGTGCCAGCAGCAAATATACCGGGACTGCTTACGAGCAGTACTTC,CASSKYTGTAYEQYF
TRBD1,TRBJ2-7,NA,TRBV5-1,TGCGCCAGCAGCTTAGACGAAAGACAGGGTCAATACGAGCAGTACTTC,CASSLDERQGQYEQYF
NA,TRBJ2-1,few,TRBV20-1,TGCAGTGCTCCCGCTATGGGGAATGAGCAGTTCTTC,CSAPAMGNEQFF
NA,TRBJ1-1,NA,TRBV12-3/TRBV12-4,TGTGCCAGCAGTATAAGACACGGGGTGATAGCTTTCTTT,CASSIRHGVIAFF
TRBD1,TRBJ1-4,NA,TRBV7-2,TGTGCCAGCAGCTCTGACAGGGTTGAAAAACTGTTTTTT,CASSSDRVEKLFF
NA,TRBJ2-4,many,TRBV7-2,TGTGCCAGCAGCTCGGCAAGGGCTGCAGCCAAAAACATTCAGTACTTC,CASSSARAAAKNIQYF
NA,TRBJ2-1,few,TRBV29-1,TGCAGCGTTGAAGATCGGGGGAAATCCTACAATGAGCAGTTCTTC,CSVEDRGKSYNEQFF
NA,TRBJ2-7,NA,TRBV5-1,TGCGCCAGCAGCTTGGGGGCCCGGACTCAGCCCTACGAGCAGTACTTC,CASSLGARTQPYEQYF
TRBD2,TRBJ2-3,NA,TRBV5-1,TGCGCCAGCAGCTTGGTGGGACTAGCGGGGGGGATGACAGATACGCAGTATTTT,CASSLVGLAGGMTDTQYF
TRBD1,TRBJ2-5,few,TRBV7-6,TGTGCCAGCAGCTCACGGGACAGGGTACAGACCCAGTACTTC,CASSSRDRVQTQYF
NA,TRBJ1-2,NA,TRBV29-1,TGCAGCGTTGTGGTCAGGCGGGAGGCTGGCTACACCTTC,CSVVVRREAGYTF
TRBD2,TRBJ2-7,NA,TRBV20-1,TGCAGTGCGCAGAACACCGCGGGAGGCCGATACGAGCAGTACTTC,CSAQNTAGGRYEQYF
NA,TRBJ2-1,many,TRBV7-9,TGTGCCAGCAGCCAGTGGACGAGCAATGAGCAGTTCTTC,CASSQWTSNEQFF
NA,TRBJ2-7,few,TRBV11-2,TGTGCCAGCAGCATGATGAACTACGAGCAGTACTTC,CASSMMNYEQYF
NA,TRBJ1-5,NA,TRBV10-3,TGTGCCATCCAAGGGGACATCAGTCAGCCCCAGCATTTT,CAIQGDISQPQHF
NA,TRBJ2-7,few,TRBV30,TGTGCCTGGAGTTCTATGGCAGGGCCGGACTTC,CAWSSMAGPDF
NA,TRBJ1-1,many,TRBV5-1,TGCGCCAGCAGCTCGCGGACAGTGAACACTGAAGCTTTCTTT,CASSSRTVNTEAFF
TRBD2,TRBJ2-5,few,TRBV5-4,TGTGCCAGCAGCCTCAAGAGACTAGCGGGGGGAGAGACCCAGTACTTC,CASSLKRLAGGETQYF
NA,TRBJ2-1,NA,TRBV20-1,TGCAGTGCTAGCCGGGCCCCTTCGGATGAGCAGTTCTTC,CSASRAPSDEQFF
TRBD2,TRBJ2-5,NA,TRBV4-3,TGCGCCAGCAGCATCAGCCGGACTAGCGGACAAGAGACCCAGTACTTC,CASSISRTSGQETQYF
NA,TRBJ2-3,NA,TRBV20-1,TGCAGTGCTAGAGATCCCTATTTAGATACGCAGTATTTT,CSARDPYLDTQYF
NA,TRBJ2-2,NA,TRBV5-1,TGCGCCAGCAGCTTGTCGACAGGACCAGTGAGGGGGACCGGGGAGCTGTTTTTT,CASSLSTGPVRGTGELFF
TRBD1,TRBJ2-7,few,TRBV20-1,TGCAGTGCTAGAGAAGGGACAGGCTTCTACGAGCAGTACTTC,CSAREGTGFYEQYF
NA,TRBJ2-1,many,TRBV11-2,TGTGCCAGCAGCCGTACAGGGGGCGGGAGGGATGAGCAGTTCTTC,CASSRTGGGRDEQFF
TRBD1,TRBJ2-3,few,TRBV25-1,TGTGCCAGCAGATCCACCGGGACAGGGGACGATACGCAGTATTTT,CASRSTGTGDDTQYF
NA,TRBJ2-4,few,TRBV20-1,TGCAGTGCCACGCATGAGTGGGACATTCAGTACTTC,CSATHEWDIQYF
NA,TRBJ2-7,few,TRBV30,TGTGCCTGGACTGAAGACGGCTACGAGCAGTACTTC,CAWTEDGYEQYF
NA,TRBJ2-1,few,TRBV20-1,TGCAGTGCCCATCGCTTCGTAGACTACAATGAGCAGTTCTTC,CSAHRFVDYNEQFF
TRBD1,TRBJ2-4,few,TRBV12-3/TRBV12-4,TGTGCCAGCAGGGGGACAGGGGGCCAAAGCATTCAGTACTTC,CASRGTGGQSIQYF
NA,TRBJ2-1,many,TRBV20-1,TGCAGCCAGGGTATAGATGAGCAGTTCTTC,CSQGIDEQFF
NA,TRBJ2-1,few,TRBV7-6,TGTGCCAGCAGCTTAGATCACTACAATGAGCAGTTCTTC,CASSLDHYNEQFF
NA,TRBJ1-4,few,TRBV12-3/TRBV12-4,TGTGCCAGCAGTTTCGGGCCTAATGAAAAACTGTTTTTT,CASSFGPNEKLFF
NA,TRBJ1-1,many,TRBV5-1,TGCGCCAGCAGCCCAACAGAGAACACTGAAGCTTTCTTT,CASSPTENTEAFF
NA,TRBJ1-1,many,TRBV6-1,TGTGCCAGCAGTGTCGGGGGTGTGGCTGAAGCTTTCTTT,CASSVGGVAEAFF
TRBD2,TRBJ2-1,NA,TRBV18,TGTGCCAGCTCACCACCCGTACTAGCGGAGTACAATGAGCAGTTCTTC,CASSPPVLAEYNEQFF
TRBD2,TRBJ2-1,many,TRBV29-1,TGCAGCGTTGAACAGAGTAGCGGGAGGTTATTCTACAATGAGCAGTTCTTC,CSVEQSSGRLFYNEQFF
NA,TRBJ2-7,few,TRBV7-2,TGTGCCAGCAAGCTGAGGGTAGGGGGATCGGAGCAGTACTTC,CASKLRVGGSEQYF
NA,TRBJ1-5,NA,TRBV28,TGTGCCAGCAGCCCGGGTGGCACCCTCAATCAGCCCCAGCATTTT,CASSPGGTLNQPQHF
NA,TRBJ2-5,few,TRBV24-1,TGTGCCACCAGTGCCCCTACAGGGTTGGGGGAGACCCAGTACTTC,CATSAPTGLGETQYF
TRBD1,TRBJ1-3,few,TRBV20-1,TGCAGTGCTAGATCAGGGGGGGGTGGAAACACCATATATTTT,CSARSGGGGNTIYF
NA,TRBJ2-3,many,TRBV5-1,TGCGCCAGCAGCTTGGTAGGGGGAAGCACAGATACGCAGTATTTT,CASSLVGGSTDTQYF